The source of this T cell receptor (beta chain) is a study of identifying expanded T cells in peripheral blood. Method: immunoSEQ multiplex PCR; TCRdb's copy keeps in-frame clones and lacks some. Of around 130,000 clones listed, 75% to 90% are singletons. CDR3 length equals 16 residues. Germline assignment: CDR1 SGHDT and CDR2 YYEEEE. The V segment lost 4 bases and the J segment 0 bases; nucleotides outside the gene matches: 10. This sequence originates from a person aged 18 to 75 in good health. The chain employs TRBV5-6 and TRBJ2-7, with TRBD1 identical over 7 bases. Sequencing was performed on blood. The CDR3 spells CASSLIPGQSSYEQYF. Written as DNA, the CDR3 is TGTGCCAGCAGCCTAATTCCGGGACAGAGCTCCTACGAGCAGTACTTC.